This T cell receptor (beta chain) was identified in a study of blood T cell repertoires in COVID-19. Produced via immunoSEQ multiplex PCR; TCRdb's table is partial and in-frame only. The profile covers hundreds of thousands of clones, with roughly 88% appearing a single time and over 2% taken by the ten largest. Germline-derived CDR1 and CDR2 are SEHNR and FQNEAQ (reference sequence). The CDR3 runs to 15 residues. The V gene end was trimmed by 2 bases and the J gene end by 5 bases; junction bases not matched to a gene: 7. This receptor was obtained from a woman in her forties or fifties who had recovered from COVID-19. V is TRBV7-9 and J is TRBJ2-5; 8 bases match TRBD1. The sample was PBMCs or T cells enriched from blood (not recorded which). CDR3 DNA sequence: TGTGCCAGCAGCTTAAGGACAGGGTTCGGGGAGACCCAGTACTTC. As protein: CASSLRTGFGETQYF.